The sequence of this T cell receptor (beta chain) was determined in a study of shared clonotypes between healthy human individuals. General study points: Clonotypes which were not shared had lower generation probabilities than clonotypes that all four donors shared.

A note on this clone: Its antigen remains unidentified.

Terminally differentiated effector memory CD45RA+ cells were left out of the naive CD8 fraction, which was CD45RO-negative and positively selected for CCR7. This CDR3 region has 15 residues. Germline CDR1 is SGHTA and CDR2 is FQGTGA. V shed 5 bases and J 5 bases; nucleotides not matched to a gene: 8. The authors ran the assay at deep level. Clones were sequenced by immunoSEQ multiplex PCR, and TCRdb holds only the in-frame ones, with some missing. This repertoire shows about 2.2 million clones, around 93% found once; its top ten account for 1.5% to 2%. The sample consisted of naive CD8+ T cells from PBMCs. This TCR was recovered from a man between 18 and 29 years old in good health. Some clones in this sample may be carry-over from other donors' samples. The chain has TRBV7-3 and TRBJ2-5; 10 bases are a match to TRBD2. The CDR3 loop reads CASSPSGRMIETQYF. CDR3 nucleotide sequence: TGTGCCAGCAGCCCTAGCGGGAGAATGATCGAGACCCAGTACTTC.